This T cell receptor beta chain is from a study of blood T cell repertoires in COVID-19. In germline, CDR1 is MDHEN, CDR2 SYDVKM. V shed 3 bases and J 8 bases; nucleotides not matched to a gene: 12. CDR3 length: 17 amino acids. Sequenced by immunoSEQ multiplex PCR; TCRdb stores in-frame clones only, minus some. The sample includes approximately 480,000 clones, 87% seen only once; the top ten take about 0.7%. Sequenced material: PBMCs or T cells enriched from blood (not recorded which). The V gene is TRBV28, the J gene TRBJ1-4; 10 bases fit TRBD1. This clonotype was obtained from a woman between 18 and 29 years old who had recovered from COVID-19. As DNA, the CDR3 is TGTGCCAGCAGTTTGAAAGGGGACAGGGGCGCGGGAGAAAAACTGTTTTTT. Translating gives CASSLKGDRGAGEKLFF.